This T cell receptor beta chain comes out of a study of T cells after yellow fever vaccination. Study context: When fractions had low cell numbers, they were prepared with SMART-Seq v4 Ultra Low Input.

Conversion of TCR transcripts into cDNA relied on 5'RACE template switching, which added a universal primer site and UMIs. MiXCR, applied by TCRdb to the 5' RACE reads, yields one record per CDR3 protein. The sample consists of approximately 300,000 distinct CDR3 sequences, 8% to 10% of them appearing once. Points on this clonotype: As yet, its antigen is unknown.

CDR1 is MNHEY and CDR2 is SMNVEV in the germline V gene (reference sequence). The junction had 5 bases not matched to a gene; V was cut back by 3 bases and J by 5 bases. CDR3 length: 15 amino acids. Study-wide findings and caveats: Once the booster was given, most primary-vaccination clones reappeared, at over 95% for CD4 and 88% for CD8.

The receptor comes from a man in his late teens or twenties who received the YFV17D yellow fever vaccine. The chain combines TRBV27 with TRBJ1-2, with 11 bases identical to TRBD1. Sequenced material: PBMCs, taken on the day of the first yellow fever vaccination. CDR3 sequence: CASSFRGQGEYGYTF. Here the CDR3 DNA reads TGTGCCAGCAGTTTCAGGGGACAGGGGGAATATGGCTACACCTTC.